Given below is one TCR beta chain in context. Its target is not known. The naive CD8 subset, CD45RO-negative cells positively selected for CCR7, excluded terminally differentiated effector memory CD45RA+ cells. This sample stems from a study of shared clonotypes between healthy human individuals. Across the study: Each donor had three CD4 naive, three CD4 memory, two CD8 naive and one CD8 memory plate. Study-wide findings and caveats: About 5% of naive CD4 clonotypes were shared across a handful of donors. Donors were few, which limited the genetic and exposure-history diversity represented.

The CDR3 runs to 14 residues. The germline V gene encodes CDR1 SGHNT and CDR2 YYREEE (reference sequence). V shed 2 bases and J shed 6 bases, with 13 bases lying between them. The deep-level immunoSEQ assay was used. Produced via immunoSEQ multiplex PCR; TCRdb's table is partial and in-frame only. The sample has under 2,000,000 clones, about 95% seen once. V and J are TRBV5-4 and TRBJ2-3, with no clear D. The source is a man younger than 35 in good health. Sequenced input: naive CD8+ T cells sorted from blood. This CDR3 reads CASSLGSFGDTQYF. The CDR3 region has the DNA TGTGCCAGCAGCTTAGGCTCCTTTGGGGATACGCAGTATTTT.